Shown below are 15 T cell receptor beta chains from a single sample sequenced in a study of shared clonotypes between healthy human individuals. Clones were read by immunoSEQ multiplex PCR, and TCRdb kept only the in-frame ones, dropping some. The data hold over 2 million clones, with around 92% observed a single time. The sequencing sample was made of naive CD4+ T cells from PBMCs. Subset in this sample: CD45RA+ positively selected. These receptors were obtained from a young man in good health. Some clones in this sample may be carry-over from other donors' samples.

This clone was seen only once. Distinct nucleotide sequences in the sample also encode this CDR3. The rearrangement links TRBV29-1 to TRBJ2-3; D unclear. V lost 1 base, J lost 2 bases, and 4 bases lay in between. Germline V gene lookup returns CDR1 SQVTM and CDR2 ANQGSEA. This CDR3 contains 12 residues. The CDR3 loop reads CSVEGATDTQYF. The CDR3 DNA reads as TGCAGCGTTGAAGGGGCCACAGATACGCAGTATTTT.

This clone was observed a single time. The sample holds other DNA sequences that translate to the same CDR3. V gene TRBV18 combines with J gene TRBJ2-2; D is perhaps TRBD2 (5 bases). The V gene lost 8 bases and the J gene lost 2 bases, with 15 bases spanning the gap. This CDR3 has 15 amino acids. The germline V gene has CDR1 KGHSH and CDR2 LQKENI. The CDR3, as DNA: TGTGCCAGCCCGCCGAGCGGCACAAACACCGGGGAGCTGTTTTTT. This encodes CASPPSGTNTGELFF. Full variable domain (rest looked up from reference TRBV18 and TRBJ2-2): NAGVMQNPRHLVRRRGQEARLRCSPMKGHSHVYWYRQLPEEGLKFMVYLQKENIIDESGMPKERFSAEFPKEGPSILRIQQVVRGDSAAYFCASPPSGTNTGELFFGEGSRLTVL.

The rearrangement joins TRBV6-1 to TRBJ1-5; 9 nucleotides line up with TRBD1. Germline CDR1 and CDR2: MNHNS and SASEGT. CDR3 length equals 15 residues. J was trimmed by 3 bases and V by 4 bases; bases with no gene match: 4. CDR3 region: CASSAQGALNQPQHF. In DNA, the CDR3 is TGTGCCAGCAGTGCACAGGGGGCTCTCAATCAGCCCCAGCATTTT.

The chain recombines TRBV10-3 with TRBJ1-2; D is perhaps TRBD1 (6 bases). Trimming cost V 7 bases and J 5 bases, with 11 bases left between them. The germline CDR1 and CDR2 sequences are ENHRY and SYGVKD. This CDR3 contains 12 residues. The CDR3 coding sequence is TGTGCCATCACGGGCCAGGGGTATGGCTACACCTTC. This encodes CAITGQGYGYTF.

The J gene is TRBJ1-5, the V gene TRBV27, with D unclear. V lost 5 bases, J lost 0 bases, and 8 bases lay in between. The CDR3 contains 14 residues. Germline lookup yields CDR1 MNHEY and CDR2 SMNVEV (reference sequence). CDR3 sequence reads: CASSTVYSNQPQHF. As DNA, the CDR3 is TGTGCCAGCAGTACGGTGTATAGCAATCAGCCCCAGCATTTT.

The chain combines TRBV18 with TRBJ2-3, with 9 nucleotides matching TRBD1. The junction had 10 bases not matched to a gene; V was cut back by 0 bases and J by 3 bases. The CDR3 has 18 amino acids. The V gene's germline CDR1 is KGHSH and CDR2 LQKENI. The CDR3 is CASSPPYGQGQVTDTQYF. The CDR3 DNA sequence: TGTGCCAGCTCACCACCATATGGACAGGGGCAAGTGACAGATACGCAGTATTTT.

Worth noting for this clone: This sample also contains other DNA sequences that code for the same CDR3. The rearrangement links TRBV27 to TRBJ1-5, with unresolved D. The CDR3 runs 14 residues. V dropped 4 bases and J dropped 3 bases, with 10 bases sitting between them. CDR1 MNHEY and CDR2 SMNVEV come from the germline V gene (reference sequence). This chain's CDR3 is CASSSPGLNQPQHF. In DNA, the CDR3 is TGTGCCAGCAGTTCCCCGGGCCTCAATCAGCCCCAGCATTTT.

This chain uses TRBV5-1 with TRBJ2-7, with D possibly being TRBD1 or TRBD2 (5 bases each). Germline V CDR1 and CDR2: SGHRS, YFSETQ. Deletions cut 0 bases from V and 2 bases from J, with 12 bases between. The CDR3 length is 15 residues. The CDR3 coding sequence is TGCGCCAGCAGCTTGGCGGGGCAACGAACCTACGAGCAGTACTTC. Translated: CASSLAGQRTYEQYF.

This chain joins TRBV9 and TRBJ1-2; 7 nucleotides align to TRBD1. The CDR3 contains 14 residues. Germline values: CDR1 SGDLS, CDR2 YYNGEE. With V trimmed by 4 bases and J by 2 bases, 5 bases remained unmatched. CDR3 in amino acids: CASSSGQENYGYTF. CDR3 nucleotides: TGTGCCAGCAGCTCTGGACAGGAAAACTATGGCTACACCTTC.

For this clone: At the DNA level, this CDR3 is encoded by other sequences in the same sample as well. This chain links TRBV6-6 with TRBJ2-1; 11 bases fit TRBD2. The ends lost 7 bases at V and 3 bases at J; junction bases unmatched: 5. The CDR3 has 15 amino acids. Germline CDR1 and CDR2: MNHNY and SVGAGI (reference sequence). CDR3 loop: CASTPGTSGYNEQFF. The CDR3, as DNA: TGTGCCAGCACTCCCGGGACTAGCGGCTACAATGAGCAGTTCTTC.

The CDR3 region is CISGRPSTGELFF. CDR3 coding DNA: TGTATTAGCGGGAGGCCCTCCACCGGGGAGCTGTTTTTT. This chain uses TRBV30 with TRBJ2-2, with 10 positions matching TRBD2. The CDR3 totals 13 residues. The germline gives CDR1 GTSNPN, CDR2 SVGIG (reference sequence).

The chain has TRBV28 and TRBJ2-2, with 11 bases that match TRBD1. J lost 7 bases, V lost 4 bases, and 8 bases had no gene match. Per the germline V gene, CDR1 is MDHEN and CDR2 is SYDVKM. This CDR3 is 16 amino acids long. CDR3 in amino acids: CASSSDRGLGNGELFF. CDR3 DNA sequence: TGTGCCAGCAGTTCGGACAGGGGGCTTGGAAACGGGGAGCTGTTTTTT.

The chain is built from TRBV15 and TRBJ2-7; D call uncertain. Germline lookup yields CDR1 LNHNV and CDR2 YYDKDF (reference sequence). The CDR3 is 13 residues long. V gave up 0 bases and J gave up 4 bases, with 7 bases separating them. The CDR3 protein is CATSREVPYEQYF. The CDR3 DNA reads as TGTGCCACCAGCAGAGAGGTACCTTACGAGCAGTACTTC. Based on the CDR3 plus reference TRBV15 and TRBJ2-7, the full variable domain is DAMVIQNPRYQVTQFGKPVTLSCSQTLNHNVMYWYQQKSSQAPKLLFHYYDKDFNNEADTPDNFQSRRPNTSFCFLDIRSPGLGDTAMYLCATSREVPYEQYFGPGTRLTVT.

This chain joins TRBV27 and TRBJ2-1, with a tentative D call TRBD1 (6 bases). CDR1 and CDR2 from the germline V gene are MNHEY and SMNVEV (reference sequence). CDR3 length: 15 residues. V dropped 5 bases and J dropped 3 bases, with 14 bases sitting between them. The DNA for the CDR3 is TGTGCCAGCAGTCCACCTACAGGGTTCTACAATGAGCAGTTCTTC. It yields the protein CASSPPTGFYNEQFF.

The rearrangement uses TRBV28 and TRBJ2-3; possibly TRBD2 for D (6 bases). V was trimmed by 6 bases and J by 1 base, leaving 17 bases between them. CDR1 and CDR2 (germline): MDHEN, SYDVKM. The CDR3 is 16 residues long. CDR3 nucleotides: TGTGCCAGCAGCCCTCTTAGCGGAGACCGCACAGATACGCAGTATTTT. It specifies CASSPLSGDRTDTQYF.